The 17 T cell receptor beta chains given below trace back to one sample, sequenced in a study of blood T cells in healthy people across ages. Together with a sample-barcoded 5' primer, a J-beta primer mix was included in a second PCR lasting about 7 to 11 cycles. TCRdb analysed the 5' RACE reads with MiXCR anew, one entry per CDR3 protein. This sample has hundreds of thousands of distinct CDR3 sequences, with about 44% found just once. The sample consisted of blood. The receptor source for this set is a man aged 25-40 years in good health.

On this clonotype itself: A read error is possible here, since a much larger clone lies one base away. The limits of the CDR3 on the DNA are not certain, so only TCRdb's listed CDR3 is given. The chain is built from TRBV20-1 and TRBJ1-2; TRBD1 is the table's D call and was not checked against the DNA. Both ends counted, the CDR3 spans 13 residues. CDR1 DFQATT and CDR2 SNEGSKA come from the germline V gene (reference sequence). The CDR3 loop is CSARTPLGYGCTF.

Only a few counts were recorded for this clonotype. This sequence joins TRBV28 and TRBJ1-2; D is ambiguous. Between the trimmed V and J ends, which lost 6 bases and 4 bases, there was a span of 18 bases. This CDR3 comprises 15 residues. CDR1 and CDR2 (germline): MDHEN, SYDVKM. CDR3 sequence (DNA): TGTGCCAGCAGACCTATGGGCCTTGGTGGCTATGGCTACACCTTC. Translated, it gives CASRPMGLGGYGYTF.

The chain employs TRBV27 and TRBJ2-1; 8 positions agree with TRBD1. CDR3 size: 15 residues. Germline V gene lookup returns CDR1 MNHEY and CDR2 SMNVEV (reference sequence). V gave up 6 bases and J gave up 7 bases; unmatched junction bases: 11. The CDR3 DNA is TGTGCCAGCAGGCCGATGGACAGGGCCTTAAATGAGCAGTTCTTC. Translation gives CASRPMDRALNEQFF.

J is TRBJ2-1 and V is TRBV6-1; D call uncertain. V lost 6 bases and J 8 bases, leaving 20 bases between the germline ends. The germline CDR1 and CDR2 sequences are MNHNS and SASEGT. The CDR3 spans 15 residues. CDR3 DNA sequence: TGTGCCAGCAGCTCCGTACAGAGATCTTTCGATGAGCAGTTCTTC. Translation: CASSSVQRSFDEQFF.

The chain joins TRBV27 to TRBJ2-2, with unresolved D. The germline V and J ends were trimmed by 2 bases and 7 bases, with 5 bases remaining between them. Germline values: CDR1 MNHEY, CDR2 SMNVEV (reference sequence). This CDR3 comprises 12 residues. CDR3 DNA sequence: TGTGCCAGCAGTTTACCCAGCGGGGAGCTGTTTTTT. Translation: CASSLPSGELFF.

This clonotype showed up just a few times. The rearrangement links TRBV20-1 to TRBJ1-1; 8 nucleotides line up with TRBD1. Germline V gives CDR1 DFQATT, CDR2 SNEGSKA (reference sequence). This CDR3 has 13 amino acids. Unmatched junction bases numbered 6, after V lost 6 bases and J lost 3 bases. The CDR3 sequence: CSARTGSHTEAFF. The CDR3 nucleotides are TGCAGTGCCCGGACAGGGTCTCACACTGAAGCTTTCTTT.

The chain recombines TRBV4-1 with TRBJ2-5; possible D gene TRBD2, 7 bases. The CDR3 extends over 17 amino acids. The V and J ends lost 0 bases and 1 base respectively, with 15 bases between them. The germline CDR1 and CDR2 sequences are MGHRA and YSYEKL. Here the CDR3 DNA reads TGCGCCAGCAGCCAAGATGGTGACGGGGGGCCCCAAGAGACCCAGTACTTC. Protein sequence: CASSQDGDGGPQETQYF.

This chain connects TRBV12-3 or TRBV12-4 to TRBJ2-3, with TRBD2 identical over 9 bases. V was clipped by 8 bases and J by 0 bases; unmatched bases: 3. The CDR3 has 14 residues. The DNA for the CDR3 is TGTGCCAGCGAGCGGGGGGCGAGCACAGATACGCAGTATTTT. Protein product: CASERGASTDTQYF.

This clonotype has a handful of counts. The rearrangement joins TRBV12-3 or TRBV12-4 to TRBJ2-3; D call uncertain. The CDR3 runs 11 residues. Trimming stripped 5 bases from V and 6 bases from J, with 6 bases between. The CDR3 sequence: CASSNGDTQYF. Written as DNA, the CDR3 is TGTGCCAGCAGTAACGGGGATACGCAGTATTTT.

Regarding this clonotype: A read error is possible here, since a much larger clone lies one base away. The gene calls are TRBV29-1 and TRBJ1-4; D might be TRBD1 (6 bases). The germline CDR1 and CDR2 sequences are SQVTM and ANQGSEA. This CDR3 contains 15 residues. Between the trimmed V and J ends, which lost 8 bases and 0 bases, there was a span of 16 bases. Here the CDR3 DNA reads TGCAGCACGTCCGGGGGCGCCTCAACTAATGAAAAACTGTTTTTT. Protein sequence: CSTSGGASTNEKLFF.

The V gene is TRBV10-3, the J gene TRBJ2-3, with TRBD2 matching over 8 bases. Trimming took 6 bases from V and 0 from J; bases not matched to a gene: 8. The germline V gene has CDR1 ENHRY and CDR2 SYGVKD. The CDR3 covers 16 residues. The CDR3 here is CAISTLAGSSTDTQYF. In nucleotides, the CDR3 is TGTGCCATCAGCACTTTAGCGGGGTCTAGCACAGATACGCAGTATTTT.

With respect to this clonotype: Relative to the germline gene, one junction end is altered; a read error may explain this. The gene calls are TRBV6-1 and TRBJ2-3; 8 bases agree with TRBD1. Germline-derived CDR1 and CDR2 are MNHNS and SASEGT. This CDR3 has 16 residues. Here the CDR3 reads CTSSERTGFPPDTQYF. The CDR3 DNA sequence: TGTACCAGCAGTGAGCGGACAGGGTTTCCTCCAGATACGCAGTATTTT.

V usage is TRBV30 and J usage is TRBJ1-2; 7 nucleotides agree with TRBD1. The J segment lost 2 bases and the V segment lost 3 bases, leaving 3 bases of the junction unmatched. CDR3 length equals 13 residues. The germline CDR1 and CDR2 sequences are GTSNPN and SVGIG (reference sequence). The CDR3 reads CAWSMGQNYGYTF. In DNA, the CDR3 is TGTGCCTGGAGCATGGGACAGAACTATGGCTACACCTTC.

This rearrangement joins TRBV4-1 to TRBJ2-6; tentatively, D is TRBD1 (5 bases). Trimming shortened V by 0 bases and J by 3 bases, and 12 bases separated the two germline ends. Per germline, CDR1 MGHRA and CDR2 YSYEKL. CDR3 length: 17 residues. CDR3 in amino acids: CASSQEGALGGANVLTF. The DNA for the CDR3 is TGCGCCAGCAGCCAAGAAGGGGCCCTAGGTGGGGCCAACGTCCTGACTTTC.

This clonotype was seen more than once but under ten times. The chain combines TRBV7-2 with TRBJ2-3; maybe TRBD2 (5 bases). Germline CDR1 SGHTA, CDR2 FQGNSA. The CDR3 runs to 17 residues. V lost 2 bases, J lost 0 bases, and 15 bases lay in between. CDR3 coding DNA: TGTGCCAGCAGCTTAAATCTCGGGGTCGGGAGCACAGATACGCAGTATTTT. This translates into CASSLNLGVGSTDTQYF.

The chain carries TRBV7-9 and TRBJ2-3; D is perhaps TRBD1 or TRBD2 (6 bases each). The CDR3 is 18 amino acids. CDR1 is SEHNR and CDR2 is FQNEAQ in the germline V gene (reference sequence). Between the trimmed V and J ends, which lost 2 bases and 3 bases, there was a span of 21 bases. CDR3 coding DNA: TGTGCCAGCAGCTTAAGGCCAGGGGAGGACTTAAGGACAGATACGCAGTATTTT. Protein: CASSLRPGEDLRTDTQYF.

The chain couples TRBV15 to TRBJ2-3; tentative D call: TRBD1 (6 bases). The germline V gene encodes CDR1 LNHNV and CDR2 YYDKDF (reference sequence). This CDR3 region has 16 residues. V dropped 0 bases and J dropped 4 bases, with 14 bases sitting between them. CDR3 sequence (DNA): TGTGCCACCAGCAGAGATCAGGGGCGCCCGGCAGATACGCAGTATTTT. Translation: CATSRDQGRPADTQYF.